This T cell receptor beta chain was identified in a study of regulatory T cells in long-lasting Graves disease. This clonotype has a single count. The junction shows a germline mismatch at one end, possibly a read error. Time point noted: persistent/refractory GD, antithyroid drugs over 5 years with positive TRAb. TCR sequences were obtained from RNA taken from PBMCs. Library construction for TCR beta used iRepertoire HTBI primers and Arm-PCR of CDR3 regions. TCRdb fed the multiplex PCR reads into MiXCR, producing one record per CDR3 protein. The repertoire consists of 400,000 to 600,000 distinct CDR3 sequences, with 20% to 25% occurring once and the leading ten covering less than 9%. Sequences were derived from peripheral blood mononuclear cells (PBMCs), sampled when the disease was refractory, from a patient treated with antithyroid drugs. The source of this sequence is a female donor with Graves disease.

CDR3 DNA: TGTGTCAGCAGCTTACGCACAGATACGCAGTATTTT. Translating gives CVSSLRTDTQYF. J is TRBJ2-3 and V is TRBV5-6; D is unresolved. This CDR3 has 12 amino acids. CDR1 and CDR2 (germline): SGHDT, YYEEEE. Complete variable domain (other parts from reference TRBV5-6 and TRBJ2-3): DAGVTQSPTHLIKTRGQQVTLRCSPKSGHDTVSWYQQALGQGPQFIFQYYEEEERQRGNFPDRFSGHQFPNYSSELNVNALLLGDSALYLCVSSLRTDTQYFGPGTRLTVL.